Sequencing of this T cell receptor beta chain was carried out in a study of patients and donors after allogeneic stem cell transplantation. TCRdb processed the RT-PCR reads anew with MiXCR; each CDR3 protein has one entry. The table records about 960,000 distinct CDR3 sequences, 15% to 20% of them present only once. This clonotype was obtained from a human donor who was either an allogeneic HSCT recipient or a stem cell or donor lymphocyte infusion donor (not recorded which). It is not recorded whose cells these are; they may come from a transplant donor. Sample: blood, either unsorted or a sorted T cell fraction (not recorded which).

This CDR3 reads CASSSREEQFF. The CDR3, as DNA: TGTGCCAGCAGCTCACGGGAGGAGCAGTTCTTC. The chain employs TRBV11-2 and TRBJ2-1, with D perhaps matching TRBD2 (6 bases). Germline V gene data show CDR1 as SGHAT and CDR2 as FQNNGV. CDR3 size: 11 residues. Deletions cut 4 bases from V and 10 bases from J, with 8 bases between.